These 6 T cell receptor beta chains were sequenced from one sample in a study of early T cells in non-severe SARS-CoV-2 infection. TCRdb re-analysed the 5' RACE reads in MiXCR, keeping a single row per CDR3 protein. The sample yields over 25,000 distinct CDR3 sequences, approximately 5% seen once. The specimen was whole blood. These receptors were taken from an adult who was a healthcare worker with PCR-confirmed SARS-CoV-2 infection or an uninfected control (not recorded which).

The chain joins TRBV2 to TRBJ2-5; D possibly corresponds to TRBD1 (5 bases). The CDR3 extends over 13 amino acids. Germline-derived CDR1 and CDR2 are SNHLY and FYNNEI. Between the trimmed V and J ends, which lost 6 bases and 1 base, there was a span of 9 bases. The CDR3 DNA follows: TGTGCCAGCAGGAGACAGAGCCAAGAGACCCAGTACTTC. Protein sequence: CASRRQSQETQYF.

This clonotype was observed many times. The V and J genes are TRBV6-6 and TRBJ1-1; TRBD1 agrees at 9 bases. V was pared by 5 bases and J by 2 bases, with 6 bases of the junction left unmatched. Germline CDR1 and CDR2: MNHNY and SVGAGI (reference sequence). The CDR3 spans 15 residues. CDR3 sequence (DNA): TGTGCCAGCAGTACCGGGACAGGGACAAACACTGAAGCTTTCTTT. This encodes CASSTGTGTNTEAFF.

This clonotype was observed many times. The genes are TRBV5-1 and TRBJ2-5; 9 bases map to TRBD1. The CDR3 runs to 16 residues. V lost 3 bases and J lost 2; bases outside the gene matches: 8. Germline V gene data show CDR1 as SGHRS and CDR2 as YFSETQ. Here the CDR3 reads CASSSGTGISQETQYF. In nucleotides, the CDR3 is TGCGCCAGCAGCTCCGGGACAGGGATAAGTCAAGAGACCCAGTACTTC.

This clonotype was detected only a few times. CDR3 loop: CASSQGGGWDEKLFF. CDR3 in DNA: TGTGCCAGCAGCCAAGGGGGGGGCTGGGATGAAAAACTGTTTTTT. The chain uses TRBV4-2 and TRBJ1-4, with a weak D call TRBD1 (6 bases). V was cut by 1 base and J by 6 bases, with 12 bases left in between. Germline V gene sequence: CDR1 LGHNA, CDR2 YNFKEQ. This CDR3 is built from 15 residues.

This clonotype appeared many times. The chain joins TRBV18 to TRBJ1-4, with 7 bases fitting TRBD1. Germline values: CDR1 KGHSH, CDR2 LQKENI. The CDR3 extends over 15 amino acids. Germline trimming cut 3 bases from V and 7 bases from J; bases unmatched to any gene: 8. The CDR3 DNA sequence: TGTGCCAGCTCACCCCGACAGGGCAGAGGTGAAAAACTGTTTTTT. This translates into CASSPRQGRGEKLFF. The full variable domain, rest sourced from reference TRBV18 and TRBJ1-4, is NAGVMQNPRHLVRRRGQEARLRCSPMKGHSHVYWYRQLPEEGLKFMVYLQKENIIDESGMPKERFSAEFPKEGPSILRIQQVVRGDSAAYFCASSPRQGRGEKLFFGSGTQLSVL.

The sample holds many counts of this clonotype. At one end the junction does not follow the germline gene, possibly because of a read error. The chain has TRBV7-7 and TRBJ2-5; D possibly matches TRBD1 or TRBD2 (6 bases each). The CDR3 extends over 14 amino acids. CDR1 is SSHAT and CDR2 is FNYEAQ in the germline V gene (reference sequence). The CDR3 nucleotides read TGTGCTAGCAGCACAGAGGGGGGCGGGGAGACCCAGTACTTC. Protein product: CASSTEGGGETQYF. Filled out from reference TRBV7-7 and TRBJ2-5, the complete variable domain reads GAGVSQSPRYKVTKRGQDVTLRCDPISSHATLYWYQQALGQGPEFLTYFNYEAQPDKSGLPSDRFSAERPEGSISTLTIQRTEQRDSAMYRCASSTEGGGETQYFGPGTRLLVL.